The entry that follows covers one T cell receptor (beta chain) sequence. The antigen remains undetermined. As for time point: after neoadjuvant nivolumab, at surgical resection. The sample belongs to a study of neoadjuvant anti-PD-1 for oral cavity cancer. Libraries were prepared by immunoSEQ multiplex PCR; TCRdb keeps only in-frame clonotypes and omits some of them. Of about 9,600 clones in the sample, over 65% were seen once. Trimming took 1 base from V and 3 from J, leaving 12 bases between them. The CDR3 extends over 15 amino acids. Germline assignment: CDR1 MGHRA and CDR2 YSYEKL. Points from the study as a whole: With three patients per group, TCR findings need larger cohorts.

Sequences were derived from PBMCs, sampled after nivolumab (anti-PD-1) treatment. V is TRBV4-1 and J is TRBJ2-5; D may be TRBD1 (5 bases). This TCR came from a person aged 40 to 85 with oral cavity squamous cell carcinoma. DNA for the CDR3: TGCGCCAGCAGCCAAGGACAGACACAAGAAGAGACCCAGTACTTC. Translation: CASSQGQTQEETQYF.